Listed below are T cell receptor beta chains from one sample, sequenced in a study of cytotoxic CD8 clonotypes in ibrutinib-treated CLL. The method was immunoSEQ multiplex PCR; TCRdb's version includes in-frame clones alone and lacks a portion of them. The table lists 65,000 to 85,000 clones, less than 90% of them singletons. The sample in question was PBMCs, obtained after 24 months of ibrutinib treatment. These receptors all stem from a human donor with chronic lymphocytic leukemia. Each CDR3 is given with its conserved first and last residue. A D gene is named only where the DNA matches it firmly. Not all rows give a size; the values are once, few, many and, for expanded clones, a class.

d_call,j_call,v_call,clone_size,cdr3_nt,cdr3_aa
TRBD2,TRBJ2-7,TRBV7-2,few,TGTGCCAGCAGCTTCACCTTCTCGGGAGGGAGTTTGTACGAGCAGTACTTC,CASSFTFSGGSLYEQYF
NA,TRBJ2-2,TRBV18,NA,TGTGCCAGCTCAACGAGCAGCACCGGGGAGCTGTTTTTT,CASSTSSTGELFF
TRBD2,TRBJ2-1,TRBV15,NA,TGTGCCACCAGCAGAGAAGTGGGAGGGCCCAACACTGAGCAGTTCTTC,CATSREVGGPNTEQFF
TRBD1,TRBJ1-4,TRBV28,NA,TGTGCCAGCAGGACAACGGGGGACAGGGGGCTCCATGAAAAACTGTTTTTT,CASRTTGDRGLHEKLFF
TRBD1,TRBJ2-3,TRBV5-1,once,TGCGCCAGCAGCGTGGGACAGGGGGAACCAGATACGCAGTATTTT,CASSVGQGEPDTQYF
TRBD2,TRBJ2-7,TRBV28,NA,TGTGCCAGCACCCTAGCGGGACGACCCTACGAGCAGTACTTC,CASTLAGRPYEQYF
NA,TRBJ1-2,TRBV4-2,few,TGTGCCAGCAGCCATCGGGGCTACACCTTC,CASSHRGYTF
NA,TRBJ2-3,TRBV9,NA,TGTGCCAGCAGCCCTTACGATGACGGCACAGATACGCAGTATTTT,CASSPYDDGTDTQYF
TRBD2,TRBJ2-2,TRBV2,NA,TGTGCCAGCAGAGCCGGGACTAAGAACACCGGGGAGCTGTTTTTT,CASRAGTKNTGELFF
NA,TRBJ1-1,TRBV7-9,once,TGTGCCAGCAGCTTAGGGAGGGGGGAATGGAACACTGAAGCTTTCTTT,CASSLGRGEWNTEAFF
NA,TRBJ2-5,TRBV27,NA,TGTGCCAGCAGCGGGACGACCAGGCGAGAGACCCAGTACTTC,CASSGTTRRETQYF
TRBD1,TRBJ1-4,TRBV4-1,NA,TGCGCCAGCAGCCCTCCGACAGGGTCTTCAACTAATGAAAAACTGTTTTTT,CASSPPTGSSTNEKLFF
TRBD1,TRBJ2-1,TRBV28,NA,TGTGCCAGCAGCCCCCCGGGACAGGGAGGGTATGAGCAGTTCTTC,CASSPPGQGGYEQFF
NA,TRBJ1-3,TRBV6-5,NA,TGTGCCAGCAGTTACTCGGGGGAGGGTGGAAACACCATATATTTT,CASSYSGEGGNTIYF
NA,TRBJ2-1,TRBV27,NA,TGTGCCAGCAGTTTAGGTCCATGGTTTAATGAGCAGTTCTTC,CASSLGPWFNEQFF
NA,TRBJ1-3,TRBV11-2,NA,TGTGCCAGCAGCAGGGGACGTAGCTCTGGAAACACCATATATTTT,CASSRGRSSGNTIYF
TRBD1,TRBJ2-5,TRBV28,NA,TGTGCCAGCGCCGACAGGGGGCGGATCGAGACCCAGTACTTC,CASADRGRIETQYF
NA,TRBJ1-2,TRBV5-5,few,TGTGCCAGCAGCTATATTTCCGGCGAGGGCTACACCTTC,CASSYISGEGYTF
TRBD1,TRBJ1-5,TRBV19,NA,TGTGCCAGTAGATCCAATTGGGACAGTAGCAATCAGCCCCAGCATTTT,CASRSNWDSSNQPQHF
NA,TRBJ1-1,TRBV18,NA,TGTGCCAGCTCCCCACAAGGGGATGAAGCTTTCTTT,CASSPQGDEAFF
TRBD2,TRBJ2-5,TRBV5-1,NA,TGCGCCAGCAGCTCCAGCGGGAGGGTCCAAGAGACCCAGTACTTC,CASSSSGRVQETQYF
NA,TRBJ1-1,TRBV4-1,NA,TGCGCCAGCAGCCAAGCGCGGGAGACTATGAAGGAAGCTTTCTTT,CASSQARETMKEAFF
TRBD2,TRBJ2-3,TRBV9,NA,TGTGCCAGCAGCTCGGGACTAGCGGGTCAGGAGCTTCCAGATACGCAGTATTTT,CASSSGLAGQELPDTQYF
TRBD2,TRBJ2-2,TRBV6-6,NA,TGTGCCAGCAGGGTTTCTGGCGGGAGGAACACCGGGGAGCTGTTTTTT,CASRVSGGRNTGELFF
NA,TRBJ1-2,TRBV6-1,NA,TGTGCCAGCAGTGAAGGCAAGTATGGCTACACCTTC,CASSEGKYGYTF
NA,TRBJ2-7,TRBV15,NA,TGTGCCACCAGCAGAGGTGTAGATAGCTCCTACGAGCAGTACTTC,CATSRGVDSSYEQYF
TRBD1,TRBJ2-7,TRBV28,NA,TGTGCCAGCAGCCCCCCCGGGACAGTTGTCGAGCAGTACTTC,CASSPPGTVVEQYF
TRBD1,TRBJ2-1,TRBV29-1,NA,TGCAGCGTCAAGGACAGGGCCAATGAGCAGTTCTTC,CSVKDRANEQFF
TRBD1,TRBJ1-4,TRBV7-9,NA,TGTGCCAGCAGTTTAGGCGGGACAGGGAGCGAAAAACTGTTTTTT,CASSLGGTGSEKLFF
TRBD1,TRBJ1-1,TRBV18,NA,TGTGCCAGCTCACCGTCCCGGGACAGGGGCGGTAACACTGAAGCTTTCTTT,CASSPSRDRGGNTEAFF
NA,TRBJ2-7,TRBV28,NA,TGTGCCAGCAGTCCGCCACGGCGGAGGCTCTACGAGCAGTACTTC,CASSPPRRRLYEQYF
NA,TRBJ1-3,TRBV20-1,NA,TGCAGTGCTATTACCGGAAACACCATATATTTT,CSAITGNTIYF
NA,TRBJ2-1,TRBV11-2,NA,TGTGCCAGCAGCTTCGTCGGCCGCTCCTACAATGAGCAGTTCTTC,CASSFVGRSYNEQFF
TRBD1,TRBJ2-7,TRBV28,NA,TGTGCCAGCACCCAGACAGGGAGCGGTTCCTACGAGCAGTACTTC,CASTQTGSGSYEQYF
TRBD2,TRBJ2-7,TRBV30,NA,TGTGCCTGGAGGGCCGGACTAGCGGGAGCGCGGGAGCAGTACTTC,CAWRAGLAGAREQYF
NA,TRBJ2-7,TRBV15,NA,TGTGCCACCAGCAGAGATCCGGCGCGACCCTACGAGCAGTACTTC,CATSRDPARPYEQYF
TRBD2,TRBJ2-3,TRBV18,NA,TGTGCCAGCTCACCACGGGGACTAGCGGGAGTGGACGCCACAGATACGCAGTATTTT,CASSPRGLAGVDATDTQYF